The subject of this entry is one TCR beta chain. The sample belongs to a study of early T cells in non-severe SARS-CoV-2 infection. Germline CDR1 is SEHNR and CDR2 is FQNEAQ (reference sequence). This CDR3 is built from 15 residues. V trimming: 2 bases; J trimming: 5 bases; junction bases outside the gene matches: 8. TCRdb re-analysed the 5' RACE reads in MiXCR, keeping a single row per CDR3 protein. This sample yields about 76,000 distinct CDR3 sequences, of which roughly 12% are seen a single time; 3.4% belongs to the top ten. The sequence was collected from an adult who was a healthcare worker with PCR-confirmed SARS-CoV-2 infection or an uninfected control (not recorded which). Sample: whole blood. The chain is built from TRBV7-9 and TRBJ2-7; TRBD1 agrees at 8 bases. CDR3 in DNA: TGTGCCAGCAGCTTACCGGACAGGGTCCCCCACGAGCAGTACTTC. Its translation is CASSLPDRVPHEQYF.